This T cell receptor beta chain was recovered during a study of early T cells in non-severe SARS-CoV-2 infection. This clonotype was counted at least ten times. Tagging with unique molecular identifiers was applied to individual cDNA molecules. Each CDR3 protein is one row after TCRdb ran MiXCR on the 5' RACE reads. The table has about 25,000 distinct CDR3 sequences, 4.4% seen once; the top ten hold about an eighth. This clonotype was obtained from an adult who was a healthcare worker with PCR-confirmed SARS-CoV-2 infection or an uninfected control (not recorded which). Sequencing was done on a sample of whole blood.

The CDR3 is CAISESPGLAGPSSYEQYF. CDR3 sequence (DNA): TGTGCCATCAGTGAGTCTCCGGGACTAGCGGGGCCGAGCTCCTACGAGCAGTACTTC. This chain links TRBV10-3 with TRBJ2-7; 13 bases are a match to TRBD2. Germline values: CDR1 ENHRY, CDR2 SYGVKD. The CDR3 is made up of 19 amino acids. Losses at the gene ends were 0 bases for V and 0 bases for J; bases not matched to a gene: 8.